These T cell receptor beta chains were read from a single sample in a study of T cell responses to AZD1222 COVID-19 vaccine. Some clones are missing from TCRdb's copy, which holds only in-frame ones; the method was immunoSEQ multiplex PCR. The data hold 65,000 to 95,000 clones, with 80% to 90% observed a single time. The source was peripheral blood, collected on day 0 of AZD1222 vaccination. All receptors derive from an adult in good health. Both conserved end residues are part of each CDR3. Each record gives: J gene, D gene, V gene, clone size, CDR3 protein, CDR3 DNA. The D gene is left open where the match is weak. A row's size may be missing; if present it is once, few, many or a size class.

TRBJ2-5,TRBD1,TRBV6-5,NA,CASSSWTGPVETQYF,TGTGCCAGCAGTAGTTGGACAGGTCCTGTAGAGACCCAGTACTTC
TRBJ2-3,TRBD1,TRBV4-3,NA,CASSHIGGAEDTQYF,TGCGCCAGCAGCCACATAGGGGGCGCAGAGGATACGCAGTATTTT
TRBJ2-3,TRBD2,TRBV24-1,NA,CATSDVSGGSTDTQYF,TGTGCCACCAGTGATGTCAGCGGGGGATCCACAGATACGCAGTATTTT
TRBJ1-2,TRBD1,TRBV27,NA,CASSSPGQGVYGYTF,TGTGCCAGCAGCTCTCCGGGACAGGGGGTCTATGGCTACACCTTC
TRBJ2-1,TRBD2,TRBV2,NA,CASSPVLAGAGGEQFF,TGTGCCAGCAGTCCGGTGCTAGCGGGGGCCGGAGGTGAGCAGTTCTTC
TRBJ2-3,NA,TRBV27,NA,CASSFLDVGTDTQYF,TGTGCCAGCAGTTTTTTGGACGTGGGCACAGATACGCAGTATTTT
TRBJ2-3,NA,TRBV21-1,few,CASSKDGQEYFKTSTDTQYF,TGTGCCAGCAGCAAAGATGGACAGGAATACTTTAAAACTAGCACAGATACGCAGTATTTT
TRBJ2-7,TRBD1,TRBV13,NA,CASSSRQGFIYEQYF,TGTGCCAGCAGCTCCCGACAGGGGTTCATTTACGAGCAGTACTTC
TRBJ1-2,NA,TRBV7-8,NA,CASSPRASNYGYTF,TGTGCCAGCAGCCCCCGCGCCAGTAACTATGGCTACACCTTC
TRBJ1-4,TRBD1,TRBV11-2,NA,CASSSQGVTNEKLFF,TGTGCCAGCAGCTCGCAGGGGGTGACTAATGAAAAACTGTTTTTT
TRBJ1-1,TRBD1,TRBV11-1,NA,CASSGRTGVTEAFF,TGTGCCAGCAGCGGACGGACAGGGGTCACTGAAGCTTTCTTT
TRBJ2-1,TRBD2,TRBV10-3,NA,CAIASQAGGTYNEQFF,TGTGCCATCGCCTCTCAGGCGGGGGGCACCTACAATGAGCAGTTCTTC
TRBJ1-5,TRBD1,TRBV10-3,NA,CAIRAGTGKDQPQHF,TGTGCCATCAGGGCAGGGACAGGGAAAGATCAGCCCCAGCATTTT
TRBJ1-1,TRBD1,TRBV6-5,few,CASSYQGGADTEAFF,TGTGCCAGCAGTTACCAAGGGGGCGCGGATACTGAAGCTTTCTTT
TRBJ1-4,TRBD1,TRBV18,NA,CASSLDRNNEKLFF,TGTGCCAGCTCACTGGACAGGAATAATGAAAAACTGTTTTTT
TRBJ1-1,NA,TRBV28,NA,CASSQLLGTEAFF,TGTGCCAGCAGCCAATTACTAGGGACTGAAGCTTTCTTT
TRBJ2-2,TRBD1,TRBV6-6,NA,CASTRPGQALTGELFF,TGTGCCAGCACAAGACCGGGACAGGCACTCACCGGGGAGCTGTTTTTT
TRBJ1-2,NA,TRBV29-1,NA,CSVGTGYYGYTF,TGCAGCGTCGGCACAGGGTACTATGGCTACACCTTC
TRBJ1-6,TRBD1,TRBV13,NA,CASSTTGQTYNSPLHF,TGTGCCAGCAGCACTACGGGACAGACATATAATTCACCCCTCCACTTT
TRBJ1-4,NA,TRBV30,NA,CAWSRDNEKLFF,TGTGCCTGGAGCCGGGACAATGAAAAACTGTTTTTT
TRBJ1-4,NA,TRBV29-1,NA,CSVDHGFGKLFF,TGCAGCGTTGACCATGGGTTCGGGAAACTGTTTTTT
TRBJ1-2,NA,TRBV12-3/TRBV12-4,NA,CASSLKGGYTF,TGTGCCAGCAGTTTAAAGGGGGGCTACACCTTC
TRBJ1-2,TRBD1,TRBV7-2,NA,CASSLETGGSYGYTF,TGTGCCAGCAGCTTAGAGACAGGGGGCTCTTATGGCTACACCTTC
TRBJ1-1,NA,TRBV7-8,once,CASRSTGNTEAFF,TGTGCCAGCAGGTCTACGGGGAACACTGAAGCTTTCTTT
TRBJ1-4,NA,TRBV5-5,NA,CASSWTATNEKLFF,TGTGCCAGCAGCTGGACAGCAACTAATGAAAAACTGTTTTTT
TRBJ2-5,TRBD2,TRBV5-6,NA,CASSLVGLAGEEKETQYF,TGTGCCAGCAGCTTGGTTGGACTAGCGGGGGAGGAGAAAGAGACCCAGTACTTC
TRBJ1-4,NA,TRBV2,once,CASSEDGVTNEKLFF,TGTGCCAGCAGTGAAGATGGGGTAACTAATGAAAAACTGTTTTTT
TRBJ1-5,NA,TRBV29-1,NA,CSVEGGAGQPQHF,TGCAGCGTTGAGGGGGGGGCCGGTCAGCCCCAGCATTTT
TRBJ2-3,TRBD2,TRBV25-1,NA,CASGTSGGATDTQYF,TGTGCCAGCGGGACTAGCGGGGGGGCAACAGATACGCAGTATTTT
TRBJ1-1,TRBD1,TRBV4-2,NA,CASSQRRTGGEGTEAFF,TGTGCCAGCAGCCAACGGAGGACAGGGGGAGAGGGCACTGAAGCTTTCTTT
TRBJ1-2,NA,TRBV28,NA,CASSFRQADGYTF,TGTGCCAGCAGCTTTAGACAGGCGGACGGCTACACCTTC
TRBJ2-2,NA,TRBV12-3/TRBV12-4,NA,CASSREAGELFF,TGTGCCAGCAGTCGCGAGGCCGGGGAGCTGTTTTTT
TRBJ2-3,NA,TRBV29-1,NA,CSVVRATSTDTQYF,TGCAGCGTTGTACGAGCCACTAGCACAGATACGCAGTATTTT
TRBJ1-3,NA,TRBV19,NA,CASSIYFSSGNTIYF,TGTGCCAGTAGTATCTACTTTAGCTCTGGAAACACCATATATTTT
TRBJ1-2,NA,TRBV28,NA,CASSLFPQDYTF,TGTGCCAGCAGTTTATTTCCCCAGGACTACACCTTC
TRBJ1-5,TRBD1,TRBV18,NA,CASPRDRVGNQPQHF,TGTGCCAGCCCCCGGGACAGGGTGGGCAATCAGCCCCAGCATTTT
TRBJ2-6,NA,TRBV7-6,NA,CASNPLRAEDSGANVLTF,TGTGCCAGCAACCCCCTCCGTGCGGAGGACTCTGGGGCCAACGTCCTGACTTTC
TRBJ1-6,NA,TRBV5-8,NA,CASSIGGVLVGSPLHF,TGTGCCAGCAGCATAGGTGGGGTTTTGGTGGGATCACCCCTCCACTTT
TRBJ2-1,NA,TRBV3-1/TRBV3-2,NA,CASSQLGPASNEQFF,TGTGCCAGCAGCCAGCTCGGACCCGCAAGCAATGAGCAGTTCTTC
TRBJ2-3,NA,TRBV11-2,NA,CASSLGVAPMDTQYF,TGTGCCAGCAGCTTAGGGGTAGCCCCAATGGATACGCAGTATTTT
TRBJ1-1,NA,TRBV2,NA,CASSPQGNRRNTEAFF,TGTGCCAGCAGTCCCCAAGGAAACAGAAGGAACACTGAAGCTTTCTTT
TRBJ2-5,NA,TRBV18,NA,CASSPPNGPAQETQYF,TGTGCCAGCTCACCCCCGAATGGCCCAGCACAAGAGACCCAGTACTTC
TRBJ2-1,TRBD1,TRBV4-1,NA,CASSLRTGDYNEQFF,TGCGCCAGCAGCCTTCGGACAGGAGACTACAATGAGCAGTTCTTC
TRBJ2-1,TRBD2,TRBV5-1,NA,CASSCGRGGGNEQFF,TGCGCCAGCAGCTGCGGGCGGGGGGGCGGCAATGAGCAGTTCTTC
TRBJ2-7,NA,TRBV18,once,CASSPRTTYEQYF,TGTGCCAGCTCACCACGGACGACCTACGAGCAGTACTTC
TRBJ1-2,NA,TRBV7-9,NA,CASSLASWYYGYTF,TGTGCCAGCAGCTTAGCCTCCTGGTACTATGGCTACACCTTC
TRBJ2-5,TRBD2,TRBV19,NA,CASSRGEGRETQYF,TGTGCCAGTAGCCGGGGGGAAGGTCGAGAGACCCAGTACTTC
TRBJ1-2,NA,TRBV7-2,NA,CASSLTWGLEGYTF,TGTGCCAGCAGCTTGACCTGGGGGCTGGAAGGCTACACCTTC
TRBJ2-5,NA,TRBV5-1,few,CASSSGGGDTGETQYF,TGCGCCAGCAGCTCCGGAGGGGGGGATACGGGAGAGACCCAGTACTTC